This T cell receptor beta chain derives from a study of blood T cell repertoires in COVID-19. For the study at large: From T cells, B-cell-depleted T cells, or PBMCs came the material, which was cDNA or gDNA.

The CDR3 sequence is 15 residues long. V shed 3 bases and J shed 2 bases, with 14 bases lying between them. Germline V lookup: CDR1 SGHRS, CDR2 YFSETQ. Per the original methods: Cell counts per sample came from amplifying reference gene primers. Only in-frame clones appear in the TCRdb table, and some are missing; sequencing was by immunoSEQ multiplex PCR. V, J and clone size were drawn from that table, and D and trimming were deduced from the DNA. The sample lists roughly 31,000 clones, nearly 90% occurring once. The chain employs TRBV5-1 and TRBJ1-2, with D unresolved. Specimen: peripheral blood. The clonotype originates from a man between 60 and 75 years old with active COVID-19. DNA of the CDR3: TGCGCCAGCAGCTCCCTACCCAACGTAAACTATGGCTACACCTTC. Encoded protein: CASSSLPNVNYGYTF. Based on the CDR3 plus reference TRBV5-1 and TRBJ1-2, the full variable domain is KAGVTQTPRYLIKTRGQQVTLSCSPISGHRSVSWYQQTPGQGLQFLFEYFSETQRNKGNFPGRFSGRQFSNSRSEMNVSTLELGDSALYLCASSSLPNVNYGYTFGSGTRLTVV.